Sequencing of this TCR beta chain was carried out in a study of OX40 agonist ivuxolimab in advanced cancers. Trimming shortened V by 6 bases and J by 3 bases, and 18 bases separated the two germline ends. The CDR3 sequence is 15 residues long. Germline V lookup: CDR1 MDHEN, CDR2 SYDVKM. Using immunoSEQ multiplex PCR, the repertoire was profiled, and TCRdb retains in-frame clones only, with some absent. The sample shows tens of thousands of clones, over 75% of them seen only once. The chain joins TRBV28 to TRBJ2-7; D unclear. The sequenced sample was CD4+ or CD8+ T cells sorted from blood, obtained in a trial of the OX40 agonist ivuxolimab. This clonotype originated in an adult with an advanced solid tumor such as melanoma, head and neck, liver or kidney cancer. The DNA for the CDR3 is TGTGCCAGCAGGCCCCCGGGCAGTAACCACTACGAGCAGTACTTC. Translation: CASRPPGSNHYEQYF.